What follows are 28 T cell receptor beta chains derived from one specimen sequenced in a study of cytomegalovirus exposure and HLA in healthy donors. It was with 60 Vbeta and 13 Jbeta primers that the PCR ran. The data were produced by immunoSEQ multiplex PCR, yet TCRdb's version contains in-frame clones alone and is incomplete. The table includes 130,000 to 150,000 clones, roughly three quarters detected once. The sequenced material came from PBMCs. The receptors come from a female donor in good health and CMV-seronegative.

The CDR3 reads CASSSRTGVNTEAFF. CDR3 DNA: TGTGCCAGCAGTTCCAGGACAGGGGTGAACACTGAAGCTTTCTTT. The chain couples TRBV6-1 to TRBJ1-1, with 9 bases fitting TRBD1. V trimming: 5 bases; J trimming: 0 bases; junction bases outside the gene matches: 4. The germline CDR1 and CDR2 sequences are MNHNS and SASEGT. This CDR3 region has 15 residues.

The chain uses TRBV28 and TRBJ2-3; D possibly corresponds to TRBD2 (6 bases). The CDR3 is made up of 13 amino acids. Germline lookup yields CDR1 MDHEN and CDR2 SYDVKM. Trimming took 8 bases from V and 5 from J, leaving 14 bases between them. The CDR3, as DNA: TGTGCCAGCGGTCTAGCGAGTGTAGATACGCAGTATTTT. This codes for CASGLASVDTQYF.

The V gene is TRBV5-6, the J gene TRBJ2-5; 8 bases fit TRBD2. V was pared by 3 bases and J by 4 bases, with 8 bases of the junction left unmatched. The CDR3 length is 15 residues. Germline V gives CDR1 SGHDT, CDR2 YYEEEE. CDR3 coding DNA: TGTGCCAGCAGCTACCCCGGGGGGGCCAGAGAGACCCAGTACTTC. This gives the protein CASSYPGGARETQYF. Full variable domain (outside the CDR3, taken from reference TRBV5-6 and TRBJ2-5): DAGVTQSPTHLIKTRGQQVTLRCSPKSGHDTVSWYQQALGQGPQFIFQYYEEEERQRGNFPDRFSGHQFPNYSSELNVNALLLGDSALYLCASSYPGGARETQYFGPGTRLLVL.

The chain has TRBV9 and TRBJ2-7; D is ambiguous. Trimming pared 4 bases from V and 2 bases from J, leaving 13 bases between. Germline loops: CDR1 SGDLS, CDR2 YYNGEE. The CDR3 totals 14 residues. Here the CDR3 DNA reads TGTGCCAGCAGCACCCAACAAGTTCCCTACGAGCAGTACTTC. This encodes CASSTQQVPYEQYF.

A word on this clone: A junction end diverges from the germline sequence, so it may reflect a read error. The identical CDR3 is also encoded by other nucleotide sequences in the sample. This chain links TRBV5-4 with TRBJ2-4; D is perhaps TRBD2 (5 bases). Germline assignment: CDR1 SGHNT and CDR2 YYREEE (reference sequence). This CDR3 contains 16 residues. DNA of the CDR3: TGTGCCAGCAGCCCCGGGGTACTAGGAGCCAAAAACATTCAGTACTTT. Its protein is CASSPGVLGAKNIQYF.

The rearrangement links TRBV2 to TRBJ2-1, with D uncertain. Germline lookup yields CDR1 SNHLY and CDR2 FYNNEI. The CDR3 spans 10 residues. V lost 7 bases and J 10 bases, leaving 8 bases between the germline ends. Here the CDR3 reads CASKRVEQFF. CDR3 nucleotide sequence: TGTGCCAGCAAACGGGTAGAGCAGTTCTTC.

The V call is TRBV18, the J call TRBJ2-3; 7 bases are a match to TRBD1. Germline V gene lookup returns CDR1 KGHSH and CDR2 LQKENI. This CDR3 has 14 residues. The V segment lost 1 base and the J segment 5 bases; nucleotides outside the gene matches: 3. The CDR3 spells CASSPQGAGDTQYF. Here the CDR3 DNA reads TGTGCCAGCTCACCACAGGGGGCCGGAGATACGCAGTATTTT.

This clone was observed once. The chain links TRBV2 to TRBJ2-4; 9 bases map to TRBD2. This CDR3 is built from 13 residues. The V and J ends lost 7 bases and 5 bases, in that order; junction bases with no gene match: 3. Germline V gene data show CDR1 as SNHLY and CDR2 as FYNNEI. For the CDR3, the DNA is TGTGCCAGCACTAGCGGGAACCAAAACATTCAGTACTTC. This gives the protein CASTSGNQNIQYF.

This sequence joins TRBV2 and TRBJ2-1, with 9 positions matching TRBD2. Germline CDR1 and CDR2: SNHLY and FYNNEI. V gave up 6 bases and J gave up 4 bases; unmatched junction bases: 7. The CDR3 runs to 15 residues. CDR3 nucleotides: TGTGCCAGCAGACCCTTAGCGGGGGTTTACAATGAGCAGTTCTTC. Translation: CASRPLAGVYNEQFF.

Here the CDR3 reads CASSEVRPPLSEQYF. The CDR3 coding sequence is TGTGCCAGCAGCGAGGTCCGCCCCCCTCTCTCCGAGCAGTACTTC. This sequence joins TRBV7-6 and TRBJ2-7; D remains ambiguous. There are 15 residues in the CDR3. V was clipped by 5 bases and J by 6 bases, with 20 bases between them. Germline CDR1 reads SGHVS; CDR2 reads FNYEAQ.

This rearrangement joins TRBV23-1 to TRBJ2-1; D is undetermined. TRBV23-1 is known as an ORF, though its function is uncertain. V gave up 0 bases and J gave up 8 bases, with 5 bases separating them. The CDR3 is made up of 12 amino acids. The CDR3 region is CASSQSSDEQFF. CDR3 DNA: TGCGCCAGCAGTCAATCGTCGGATGAGCAGTTCTTC.

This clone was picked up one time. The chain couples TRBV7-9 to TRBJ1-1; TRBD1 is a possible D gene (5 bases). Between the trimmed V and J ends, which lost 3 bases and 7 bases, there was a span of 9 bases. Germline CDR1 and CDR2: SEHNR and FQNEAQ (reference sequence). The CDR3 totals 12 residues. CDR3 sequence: CASSFGGGEAFF. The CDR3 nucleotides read TGTGCCAGCAGCTTCGGGGGGGGTGAAGCTTTCTTT.

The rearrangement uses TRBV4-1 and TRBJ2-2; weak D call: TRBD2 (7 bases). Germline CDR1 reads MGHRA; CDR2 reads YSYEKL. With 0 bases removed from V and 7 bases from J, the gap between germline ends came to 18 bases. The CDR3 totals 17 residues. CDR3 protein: CASSQERGGGAFGELFF. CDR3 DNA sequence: TGCGCCAGCAGCCAAGAACGAGGAGGGGGGGCCTTCGGGGAGCTGTTTTTT.

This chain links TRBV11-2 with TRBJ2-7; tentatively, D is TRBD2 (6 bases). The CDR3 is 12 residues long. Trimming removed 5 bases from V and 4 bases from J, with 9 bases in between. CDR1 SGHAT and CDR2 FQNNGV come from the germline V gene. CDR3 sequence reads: CASSPGVYEQYF. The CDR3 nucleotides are TGTGCCAGCAGCCCGGGGGTTTACGAGCAGTACTTC.

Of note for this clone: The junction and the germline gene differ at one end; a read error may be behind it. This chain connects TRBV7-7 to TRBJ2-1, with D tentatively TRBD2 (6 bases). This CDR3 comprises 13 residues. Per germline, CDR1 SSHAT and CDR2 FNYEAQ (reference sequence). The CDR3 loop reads CASSLRGGNEQFF. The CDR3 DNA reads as TGTGCTAGCAGCTTAAGGGGAGGTAATGAGCAGTTCTTC. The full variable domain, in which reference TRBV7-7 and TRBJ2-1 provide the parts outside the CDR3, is GAGVSQSPRYKVTKRGQDVTLRCDPISSHATLYWYQQALGQGPEFLTYFNYEAQPDKSGLPSDRFSAERPEGSISTLTIQRTEQRDSAMYRCASSLRGGNEQFFGPGTRLTVL.

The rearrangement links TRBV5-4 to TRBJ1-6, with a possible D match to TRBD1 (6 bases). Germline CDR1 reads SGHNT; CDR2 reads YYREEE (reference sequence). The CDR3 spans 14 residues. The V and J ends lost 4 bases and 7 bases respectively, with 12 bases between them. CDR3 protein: CASSPGGPNSPLHF. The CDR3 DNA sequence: TGTGCCAGCAGCCCGGGGGGGCCCAATTCACCCCTCCACTTT.

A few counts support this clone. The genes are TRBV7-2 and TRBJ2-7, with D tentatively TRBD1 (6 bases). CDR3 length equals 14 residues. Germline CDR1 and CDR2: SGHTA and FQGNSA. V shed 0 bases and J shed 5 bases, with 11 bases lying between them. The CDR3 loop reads CASSLAQGIHEQYF. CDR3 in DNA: TGTGCCAGCAGCTTAGCTCAGGGGATCCACGAGCAGTACTTC. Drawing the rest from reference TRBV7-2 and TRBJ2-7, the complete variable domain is GAGVSQSPSNKVTEKGKDVELRCDPISGHTALYWYRQSLGQGLEFLIYFQGNSAPDKSGLPSDRFSAERTGGSVSTLTIQRTQQEDSAVYLCASSLAQGIHEQYFGPGTRLTVT.

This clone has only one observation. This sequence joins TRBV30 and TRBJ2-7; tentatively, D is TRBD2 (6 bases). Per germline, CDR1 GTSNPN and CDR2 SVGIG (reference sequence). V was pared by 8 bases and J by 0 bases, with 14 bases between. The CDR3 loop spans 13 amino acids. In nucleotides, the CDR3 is TGTGCCGGCAAAGGGGACTTCTCCTACGAGCAGTACTTC. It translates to CAGKGDFSYEQYF.

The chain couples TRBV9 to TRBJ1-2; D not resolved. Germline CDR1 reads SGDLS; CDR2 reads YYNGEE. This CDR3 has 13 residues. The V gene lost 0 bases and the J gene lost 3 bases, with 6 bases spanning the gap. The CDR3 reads CASSVDLDYGYTF. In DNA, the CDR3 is TGTGCCAGCAGCGTAGACCTAGACTATGGCTACACCTTC.

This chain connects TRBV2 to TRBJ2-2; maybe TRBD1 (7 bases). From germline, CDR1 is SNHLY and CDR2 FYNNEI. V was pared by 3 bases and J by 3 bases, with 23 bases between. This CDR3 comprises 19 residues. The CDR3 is CASSESVRGRFGDTGELFF. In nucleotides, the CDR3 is TGTGCCAGCAGTGAGTCGGTCAGGGGGAGGTTTGGGGACACCGGGGAGCTGTTTTTT.

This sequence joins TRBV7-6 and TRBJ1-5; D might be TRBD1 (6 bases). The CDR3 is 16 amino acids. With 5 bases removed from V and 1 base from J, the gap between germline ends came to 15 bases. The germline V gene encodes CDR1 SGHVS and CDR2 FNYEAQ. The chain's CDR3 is CASSARGGVSNQPQHF. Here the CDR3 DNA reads TGTGCCAGCAGCGCCCGGGGGGGCGTCAGCAATCAGCCCCAGCATTTT. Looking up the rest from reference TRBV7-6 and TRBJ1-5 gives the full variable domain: GAGVSQSPRYKVTKRGQDVALRCDPISGHVSLYWYRQALGQGPEFLTYFNYEAQQDKSGLPNDRFSAERPEGSISTLTIQRTEQRDSAMYRCASSARGGVSNQPQHFGDGTRLSIL.

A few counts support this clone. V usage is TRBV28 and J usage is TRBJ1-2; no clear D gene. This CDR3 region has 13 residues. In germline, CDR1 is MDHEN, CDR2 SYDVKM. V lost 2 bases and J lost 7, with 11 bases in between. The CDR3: CASSLRDSAGYTF. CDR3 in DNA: TGTGCCAGCAGTTTACGGGATTCGGCTGGCTACACCTTC.

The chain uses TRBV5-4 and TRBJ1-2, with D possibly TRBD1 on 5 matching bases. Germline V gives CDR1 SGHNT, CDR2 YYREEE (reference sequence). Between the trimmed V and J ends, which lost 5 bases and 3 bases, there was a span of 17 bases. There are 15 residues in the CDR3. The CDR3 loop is CASSSTRAGHYGYTF. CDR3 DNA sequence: TGTGCCAGCAGTTCTACACGGGCAGGGCACTATGGCTACACCTTC.

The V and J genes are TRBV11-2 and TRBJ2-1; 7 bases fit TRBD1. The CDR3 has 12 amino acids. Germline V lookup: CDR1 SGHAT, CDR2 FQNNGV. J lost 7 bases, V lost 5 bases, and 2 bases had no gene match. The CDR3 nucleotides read TGTGCCAGCAGCCTGACAGGGAATGAGCAGTTCTTC. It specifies CASSLTGNEQFF.

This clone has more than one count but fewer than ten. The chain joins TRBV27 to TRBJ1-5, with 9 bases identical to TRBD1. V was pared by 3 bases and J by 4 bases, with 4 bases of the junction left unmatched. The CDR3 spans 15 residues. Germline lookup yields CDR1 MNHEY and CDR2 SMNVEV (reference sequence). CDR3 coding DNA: TGTGCCAGCAGTTTGGGACAGGGCCCAAATCAGCCCCAGCATTTT. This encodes CASSLGQGPNQPQHF.

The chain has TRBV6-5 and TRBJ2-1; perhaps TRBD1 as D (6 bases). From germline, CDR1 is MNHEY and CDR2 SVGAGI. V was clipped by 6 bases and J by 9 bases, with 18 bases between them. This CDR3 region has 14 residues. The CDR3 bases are TGTGCCAGCAGGCCCGGGACACTAGGGGGTGAGCAGTTCTTC. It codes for CASRPGTLGGEQFF.

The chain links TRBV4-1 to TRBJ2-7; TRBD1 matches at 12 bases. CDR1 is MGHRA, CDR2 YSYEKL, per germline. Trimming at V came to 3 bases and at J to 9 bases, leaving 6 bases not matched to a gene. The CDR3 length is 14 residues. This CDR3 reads CASSQGQGAGGQYF. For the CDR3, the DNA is TGCGCCAGCAGCCAGGGACAGGGGGCCGGCGGGCAGTACTTC.

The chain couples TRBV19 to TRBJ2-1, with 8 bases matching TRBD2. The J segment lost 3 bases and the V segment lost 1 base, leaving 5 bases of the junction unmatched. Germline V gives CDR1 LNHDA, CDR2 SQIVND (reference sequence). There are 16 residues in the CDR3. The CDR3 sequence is CASSIGSAGGYNEQFF. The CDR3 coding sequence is TGTGCCAGTAGTATAGGGTCGGCGGGAGGCTACAATGAGCAGTTCTTC. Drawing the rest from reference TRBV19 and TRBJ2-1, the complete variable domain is DGGITQSPKYLFRKEGQNVTLSCEQNLNHDAMYWYRQDPGQGLRLIYYSQIVNDFQKGDIAEGYSVSREKKESFPLTVTSAQKNPTAFYLCASSIGSAGGYNEQFFGPGTRLTVL.